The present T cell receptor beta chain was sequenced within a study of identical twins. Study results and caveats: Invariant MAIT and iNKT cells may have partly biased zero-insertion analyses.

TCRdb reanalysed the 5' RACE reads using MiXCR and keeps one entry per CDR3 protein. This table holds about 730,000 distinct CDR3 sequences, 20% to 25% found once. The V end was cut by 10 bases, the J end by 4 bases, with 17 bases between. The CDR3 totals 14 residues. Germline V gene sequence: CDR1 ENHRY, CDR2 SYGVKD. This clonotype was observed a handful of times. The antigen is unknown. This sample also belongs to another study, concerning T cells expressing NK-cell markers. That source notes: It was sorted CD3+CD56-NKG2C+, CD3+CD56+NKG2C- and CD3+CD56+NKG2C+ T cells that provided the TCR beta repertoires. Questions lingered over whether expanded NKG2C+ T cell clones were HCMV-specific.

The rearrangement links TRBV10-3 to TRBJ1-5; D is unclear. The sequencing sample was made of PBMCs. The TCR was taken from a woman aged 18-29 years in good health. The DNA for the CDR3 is TGTGCCACCGGAATATCCGGGGAAAATCAGCCCCAGCATTTT. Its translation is CATGISGENQPQHF.